The entry that follows covers one T cell receptor beta chain sequence. Its antigen is still unknown. The data originate from a study of human T cells and chemical hapten exposure. Study at large: DPC at 2% was the sensitizing agent, placed on around 2 cm by around 2 cm of upper inner arm skin. General study results and limits: Following DPC sensitization, TCRs present above 1 in 1000 frequency showed no change. Against controls, expanded TCRs gave rise to significantly more large CDR3 similarity clusters.

CDR3 length equals 12 residues. CDR1 and CDR2 from the germline V gene are SNHLY and FYNNEI. V shed 11 bases and J 8 bases; nucleotides not matched to a gene: 8. Time point: patch test 3, about 24 weeks after DPC sensitization. Specified treatment: therapeutic diphenylcyclopropenone sensitization with weekly scalp DPC. Sequencing started from total RNA isolated from unfractionated whole blood. Individual cDNA molecules each carried unique molecular identifiers attached by the library. TCRdb itself ran the RACE reads through MiXCR, one entry per CDR3 protein. The sample holds fewer than 40,000 distinct CDR3 sequences; 12% are singletons and the top ten take over 2%.

The source is a woman aged 40 to 50 with alopecia areata. Some clones in this sample may be carry-over from other donors' samples. This chain joins TRBV2 and TRBJ2-1; TRBD2 agrees at 8 bases. This sample comprised whole blood, obtained in connection with sensitization to the hapten diphenylcyclopropenone (DPC). In nucleotides, the CDR3 is TGTGCCGGCAAGCGGGAGCGATATGAGCAGTTCTTC. Its protein product is CAGKRERYEQFF.